The 10 T cell receptor beta chains presented below share a single source sample, sequenced in a study of blood T cell repertoires in COVID-19. The data were produced by immunoSEQ multiplex PCR, yet TCRdb's version contains in-frame clones alone and is incomplete. The table has 220,000 or so clones, 85% to 90% seen once. Sequencing was carried out using peripheral blood. These receptors originate from a woman between 50 and 59 years old with COVID-19, enrolled during active disease.

This chain uses TRBV2 with TRBJ2-1; 7 bases match TRBD1. V was pared by 2 bases and J by 2 bases, with 0 bases of the junction left unmatched. From germline, CDR1 is SNHLY and CDR2 FYNNEI. This CDR3 region has 14 residues. CDR3 residues: CASSEQGAYNEQFF. In DNA form, the CDR3 reads TGTGCCAGCAGTGAACAGGGGGCCTACAATGAGCAGTTCTTC.

The chain combines TRBV10-3 with TRBJ2-7; a weak D match, TRBD2 (6 bases). CDR1 and CDR2 (germline): ENHRY, SYGVKD. The CDR3 is 13 residues long. V was pared by 4 bases and J by 5 bases, with 12 bases between. The CDR3: CAISAGGSDEQYV. The CDR3 DNA reads TGTGCCATCAGTGCTGGGGGGTCGGACGAGCAGTACGTC.

V is TRBV6-6 and J is TRBJ2-3; TRBD2 matches 11 bases. Germline V gives CDR1 MNHNY, CDR2 SVGAGI (reference sequence). V dropped 6 bases and J dropped 9; count of bases not matched to a gene: 11. The CDR3 contains 15 residues. The CDR3 DNA reads TGTGCCAGCAGACGGACTAGCGGGCTATCGGAAACGCAGTATTTT. Translating it yields CASRRTSGLSETQYF.

The V gene is TRBV10-3, the J gene TRBJ2-7; no definite D call. The CDR3 totals 12 residues. The germline V gene encodes CDR1 ENHRY and CDR2 SYGVKD. Trimming pared 0 bases from V and 10 bases from J, leaving 10 bases between. The CDR3 nucleotides are TGTGCCATCAGTGAGTCGAGGTTCCCACAGTACGTC. This codes for CAISESRFPQYV.

The V and J genes are TRBV7-2 and TRBJ2-3; TRBD2 agrees at 11 bases. From germline, CDR1 is SGHTA and CDR2 FQGNSA. V lost 1 base to trimming and J lost 8 bases; unmatched junction nucleotides: 8. This CDR3 is 16 amino acids long. In DNA form, the CDR3 reads TGTGCCAGCAGCTTAGGACTAGCGGGGCCGGGGAGTACGCAGTATTTT. Translated, it gives CASSLGLAGPGSTQYF.

The chain combines TRBV10-2 with TRBJ2-7, with D perhaps matching TRBD2 (7 bases). V shed 2 bases and J shed 4 bases, with 12 bases lying between them. The germline V gene encodes CDR1 WSHSY and CDR2 SAAADI. CDR3 length: 14 residues. CDR3 region: CASSERGAGYEQYV. In DNA form, the CDR3 reads TGCGCCAGCAGTGAGCGGGGGGCCGGGTACGAGCAGTACGTC.

This chain links TRBV19 with TRBJ2-2; weak D call: TRBD1 (7 bases). The CDR3 has 14 amino acids. The germline V and J ends were trimmed by 4 bases and 5 bases, with 11 bases remaining between them. CDR1 is LNHDA, CDR2 SQIVND, per germline (reference sequence). For the CDR3, the DNA is TGTGCCAGTAGTAGGGCAGGGGGGACCGGGGAGCTGTTTTTT. The encoded protein is CASSRAGGTGELFF.

This rearrangement joins TRBV2 to TRBJ1-1; no firm D call. The CDR3 covers 14 residues. CDR1 is SNHLY and CDR2 is FYNNEI in the germline V gene. V lost 2 bases and J lost 4, with 11 bases in between. The CDR3 sequence is CASSEWVGVTEAFF. The CDR3 coding sequence is TGTGCCAGCAGTGAATGGGTGGGAGTCACTGAAGCTTTCTTT.

This chain joins TRBV11-2 and TRBJ1-1, with D maybe TRBD1 (5 bases). The CDR3 has 15 amino acids. V shed 2 bases and J shed 1 base, with 11 bases lying between them. Looked up from germline, CDR1 is SGHAT and CDR2 is FQNNGV. The DNA for the CDR3 is TGTGCCAGCAGCTTACGCCAGGGTACGAACACTGAAGCTTTCTTT. It translates to CASSLRQGTNTEAFF.

V gene TRBV19 combines with J gene TRBJ1-5; 8 nucleotides align to TRBD1. CDR1 and CDR2 from the germline V gene are LNHDA and SQIVND (reference sequence). The trim removed 10 bases at V and 6 bases at J, leaving 8 bases unmatched. This CDR3 is built from 13 residues. The CDR3 DNA reads TGTGCCACTAAGACAGGGGTGGCTCAGCCCCAGCATTTT. Translating gives CATKTGVAQPQHF.